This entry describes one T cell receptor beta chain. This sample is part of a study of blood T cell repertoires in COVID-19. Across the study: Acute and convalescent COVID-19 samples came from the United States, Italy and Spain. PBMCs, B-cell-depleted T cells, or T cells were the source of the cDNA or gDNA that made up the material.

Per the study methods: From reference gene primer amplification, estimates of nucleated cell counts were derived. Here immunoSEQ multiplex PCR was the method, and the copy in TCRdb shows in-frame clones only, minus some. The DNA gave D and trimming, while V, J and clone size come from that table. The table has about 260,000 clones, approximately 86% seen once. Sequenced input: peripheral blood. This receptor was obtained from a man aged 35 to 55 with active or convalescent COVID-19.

Here the CDR3 DNA reads TGTGCCAGCAGAGGACAGTTTAGCAATCAGCCCCAGCATTTT. Protein sequence: CASRGQFSNQPQHF. The chain recombines TRBV2 with TRBJ1-5, with D perhaps matching TRBD1 (6 bases). V was shortened by 6 bases and J by 0 bases, with 9 bases between the two germline ends. From germline, CDR1 is SNHLY and CDR2 FYNNEI. This CDR3 region has 14 residues.